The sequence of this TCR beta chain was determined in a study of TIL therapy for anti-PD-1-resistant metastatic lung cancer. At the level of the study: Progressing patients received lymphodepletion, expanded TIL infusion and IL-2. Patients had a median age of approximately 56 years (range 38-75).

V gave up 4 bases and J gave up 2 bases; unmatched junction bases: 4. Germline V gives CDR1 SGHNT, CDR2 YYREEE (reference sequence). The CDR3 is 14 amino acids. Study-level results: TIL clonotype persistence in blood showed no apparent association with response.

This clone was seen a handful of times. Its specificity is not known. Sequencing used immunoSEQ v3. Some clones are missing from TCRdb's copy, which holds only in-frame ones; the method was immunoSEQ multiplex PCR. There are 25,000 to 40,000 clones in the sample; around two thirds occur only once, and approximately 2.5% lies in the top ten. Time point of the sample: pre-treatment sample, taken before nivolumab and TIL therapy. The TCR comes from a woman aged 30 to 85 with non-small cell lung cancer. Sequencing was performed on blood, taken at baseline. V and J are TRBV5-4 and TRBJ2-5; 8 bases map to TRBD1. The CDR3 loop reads CASSLGQGQETQYF. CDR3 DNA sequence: TGTGCCAGCAGCCTAGGACAGGGTCAAGAGACCCAGTACTTC.